This TCR beta chain was observed in a study of cytomegalovirus exposure and HLA in healthy donors (dated by TCRdb to the late 2010s). Study-wide context: According to an earlier analysis of 587 of the donors, about 170 million T cells yielded 100 million or so unique TCR beta sequences and approximately 300 Gb of sequence data. Typing coverage differed by locus: A, B, C, DRB1 and DQB1 were typed in roughly 620-630 donors, DQA1 in about 560, DPA1 in some 570, and DPB1 in roughly 470. High-throughput TCR immunosequencing, statistical association of individual TCRs with disease status, and machine learning were combined to predict cytomegalovirus infection status. Rather than drawing on any new phenotypic data, the later analysis identified candidate immune exposures from TCR beta sequences and the way those sequences occurred across donors. Roughly five DR-DQ haplotypes were handled as single units for association and clustering, since linkage in the cohort was strong. Alongside the repertoire data, information on donor age, sex, ethnicity and CMV serostatus was compiled. A separate validation cohort of 100 to 150 different subjects was used in addition to the roughly 670-subject first cohort. A later analysis re-analyzed previously published TCR beta repertoires from 500 to 700 donors and added high-resolution HLA genotyping to study TCR occurrence patterns. Every repertoire in the discovery cohort had been generated on one and the same sequencing platform. Among around 400 genotyped donors of the cohort, an average of 235,054 unique TCR beta nucleotide sequences were sequenced per donor, around 20% of them non-productive. Of the roughly 420 genotyped donors, 75% to 85% were placed in the genetic ancestry cluster associated with self-reported Caucasian donors. In an earlier analysis of roughly 600 of the donors, high-throughput TCR beta sequencing was used to judge whether each TCR beta V gene segment behaved as functional or pseudogenic. Approximately 300 gigabases of sequencing data and around 85 million unique TCR sequences made up an early release that covered 640 HLA-typed donors. Using immunosequencing, the study profiled T cell repertoires from about 620 subjects and related those repertoires to cytomegalovirus serostatus. The study aimed to test whether cataloging public T cell receptors could reveal signatures of past pathogen exposure. HLA typing covered class I and class II loci at four-digit resolution. Genome-wide SNP genotypes for about three fifths of the roughly 670 donors were used in a later genetic analysis, which treated that subset as a discovery cohort. The paper's findings and limits, for the study overall: According to a later analysis, most CMV-associated TCR beta chains appeared to be HLA-restricted, and the HLA associations seemed to be driven largely by CMV exposure. The only immune exposure information available for the cohort was CMV serostatus. When HLA alleles, especially DR and DQ, strongly co-occurred, TCR associations were difficult to assign to individual alleles. A later genetic analysis associated a missense DCLRE1C variant with V-gene and J-gene trimming of TCR beta chains, and an independent cohort replicated the association. A later analysis associated about 17,000 TCR beta sequences with specific HLA alleles at a false discovery rate of 0.05. Correlated functional status among segregating V segments might reflect linkage disequilibrium, but an unknown experimental factor could not be ruled out. Because some donors lacked HLA typing at each locus, the association tests relied only on the typed subset. A group of highly shared sequence variants was considered likely to be a technical artifact of the sequencing pipeline. A further reported finding was that TCR beta sequences accurately predicted the HLA-A and HLA-B alleles for most subjects in the first cohort. Most TCR sequences were seen in very few donors, while some public TCRs were found in many individuals. It was suggested by the authors that the approach could potentially be generalized to other disease states and immunological phenotypes. The study listed approximately 150 TCR beta chains as associated with cytomegalovirus. Roughly uniform sequencing depth across donors was assumed in presence/absence analyses, although this assumption may not hold. The classifier was reported to diagnose cytomegalovirus status with high specificity and sensitivity in both the original cohort and the validation cohort. A later genetic analysis reported fewer N-insertions in productive TCRs among donors in an Asian-associated ancestry cluster than the roughly 650-donor mean. This cohort had only TCR beta chains sequenced, and the lack of alpha or paired-chain data limited which features could be detected. The 87-base-pair reads could not distinguish some IMGT-functional V segments, including TRBV6-2 and TRBV6-3, so those segments were excluded. A few of the identified cytomegalovirus-associated TCR beta chains were confirmed in vitro to be specific for cytomegalovirus antigens. In a later analysis, the rate of TCR association differed among HLA loci, with DRB1 alleles having the most associated TCRs and HLA-C alleles having the fewest. In a later analysis, several top co-occurrence clusters were reported to appear linked to parvovirus B19, influenza, CMV and Epstein-Barr virus. Compared with equally common non-associated chains, HLA-associated TCR beta chains in a later analysis were more clonally expanded and had lower generation probabilities. Because counts were too low, seventeen rarely observed V segments, including chromosome 9 orphons, were left out of the earlier analysis of 587 of the donors. An earlier analysis of some 590 of the donors showed that most TCR beta V segments appeared in productive rearrangements either about 87% or about 30% of the time, which broadly matched IMGT annotations.

Comment on this clone: This clone's antigen is unknown.

Library construction relied on the immunoSEQ multiplex PCR assay. A mixture of 60 forward primers for TCR Vbeta segments and 13 reverse primers for TCR Jbeta segments was used in the multiplex PCR. The CDR3 region of rearranged TCR beta genes was amplified from genomic DNA by a multiplex PCR assay. The Illumina HiSeq System was used to sequence the amplified TCR beta libraries as 87-base-pair reads. The original methods were these. Across the 500 to 750 repertoires, a later analysis counted tens of millions of unique TCR beta chains, approximately 12 million of which were shared by at least two donors. Raw reads were error-corrected and collapsed into unique sequences by a nearest-neighbor algorithm in which closely related sequences were merged to remove PCR and sequencing errors. V, D and J gene segments were assigned by aligning CDR3 sequences to IMGT reference sequences. For a sequence to be retained, a match of at least six nucleotides was required to both a V gene segment and a J gene segment. A rearrangement counted as productive if the CDR3 had no stop codons and remained in frame with V and J, and every other rearrangement counted as non-productive. Following IMGT convention, CDR3 was defined as the stretch from the second conserved V-encoded cysteine up to the conserved J-encoded phenylalanine. The earlier analysis of 500 to 750 of the donors excluded any sequence lacking an unambiguous match to a single V gene segment. An earlier analysis of approximately 590 of the donors classified V segments as functional when productive rearrangements were above 56.7% and as segregating when the standard deviation between donors was above 5%. A statistical classification framework was developed to diagnose cytomegalovirus status using the catalog of TCR beta chain sequences. V and J gene assignment, in a later analysis, came from comparing TCR nucleotide sequences with IMGT/GENE-DB human TR gene sequences. A later analysis assigned CDR3 sequences and most-parsimonious VDJ recombination scenarios with the TCRdist pipeline. In a later analysis, each TCR beta chain was defined by its CDR3 amino acid sequence together with its V-gene family, and reads without a unique V-gene family were excluded. A later analysis removed 600 or so highly shared, low-generation-probability nucleotide sequences to deal with suspected cross-contamination and a sequencing artifact. In a later analysis, a clonal expansion index for each public chain was calculated from normalized within-repertoire ranks of inferred template counts. Generation probabilities in a later analysis came from a VDJ recombination model fitted to out-of-frame rearrangements, and those results were checked against IGoR. A later analysis scored TCR-TCR, TCR-HLA and TCR-CMV co-occurrence with hypergeometric tests, applying a repertoire-size bias correction to TCR pairs. In a later analysis, false discovery rates were estimated by permuting HLA or CMV assignments 20 times. In a later analysis, co-occurring TCRs were grouped using DBSCAN, with TCRdist sequence similarity added in when clustering inside HLA-allele-positive subsets. Co-occurrence clustering excluded repertoires with fewer than 30,000 or more than 120,000 public chains, plus five with anomalous nucleotide sharing. TCRdb took this table from immuneACCESS and kept in-frame rearrangements with V and J called. Such tables lack part of the clones; where checked against another copy, unresolved V genes explain under half of the gap, and the rest is unexplained. V and J calls plus clone size are reproduced from that table; the DNA served to infer D and trimming. The sample table on file contains tens of thousands of clones. The ten largest account for 3.5% to 4% of the sample.

Germline trimming amounts to 5 bases on V and 3 bases on J, with 7 as the count of junction bases outside the gene matches. CDR1 MNHEY and CDR2 SMNVEV are derived from the germline V gene (reference sequence). The CDR3, from cysteine to phenylalanine, totals 14 residues. The read is trimmed to its CDR3 DNA, 42 bases read in frame from base 1. The cohort was made up of about 610 healthy bone marrow donors. At the time of sampling, all cohort members were nominally healthy, though unrecorded immune exposures were likely present. The donor tested CMV seropositive and was one of the 289 seropositive cohort members. A peripheral blood sample was provided by each donor, and peripheral blood mononuclear cells were used for TCR beta sequencing. Genomic DNA extraction from the blood cell samples was performed with the Qiagen DNeasy Blood Extraction Kit.

The sequence links TRBV27 to TRBJ2-7; 7 bases in the junction line up with TRBD1. The sequence came from a young man in good health and CMV-seropositive. The sequencing sample was made of PBMCs. The DNA is as follows: TGTGCCAGCAGTCCGGGACAGCGAGTCTACGAGCAGTACTTC. It encodes CASSPGQRVYEQYF.